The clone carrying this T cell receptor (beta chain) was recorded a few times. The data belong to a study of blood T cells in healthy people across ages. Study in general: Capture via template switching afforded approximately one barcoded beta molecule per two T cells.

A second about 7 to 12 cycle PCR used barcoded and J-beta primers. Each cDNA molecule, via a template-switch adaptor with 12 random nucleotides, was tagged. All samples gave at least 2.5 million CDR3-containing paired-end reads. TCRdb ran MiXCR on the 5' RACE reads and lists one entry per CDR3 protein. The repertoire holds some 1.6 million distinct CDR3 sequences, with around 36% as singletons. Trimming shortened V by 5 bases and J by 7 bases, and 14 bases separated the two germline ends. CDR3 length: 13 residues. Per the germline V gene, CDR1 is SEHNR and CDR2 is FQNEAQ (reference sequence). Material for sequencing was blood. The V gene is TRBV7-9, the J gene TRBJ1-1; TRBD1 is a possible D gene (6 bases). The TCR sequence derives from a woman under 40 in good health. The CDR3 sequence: CASSRGQLNEAFF. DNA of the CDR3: TGTGCCAGCAGCCGCGGACAGCTTAATGAAGCTTTCTTT.